The 28 T cell receptor beta chains in this list originate from one sample, sequenced in a study of blood T cell repertoires in COVID-19 (dated by TCRdb to about 2020). The library was generated by the immunoSEQ multiplex PCR assay. The source is immuneACCESS, and TCRdb retained only in-frame sequences with V and J called. Part of the clones is not carried over; for the studies checked, unresolved V genes explain less than half of this, and the remainder is unexplained. The sample has around 470,000 clones on record, 89% of them singletons. The ten largest clones add up to 0.8% to 0.9% of the sample. Specimen: peripheral blood. The source of these receptors is a man aged 18-30 years with COVID-19, enrolled during active disease.

CDR3 residues: CAGTSGPSYEQYF. The CDR3 DNA is TGTGCCGGTACTAGCGGGCCCTCCTACGAGCAGTACTTC. The chain recombines TRBV2 with TRBJ2-7; 9 bases fit TRBD2. J gave up 0 bases and V 11 bases, and 5 bases lay outside the gene matches. Germline V CDR1 and CDR2: SNHLY, FYNNEI. The CDR3 sequence is 13 residues long.

The rearrangement links TRBV3-1 (or the pseudogene TRBV3-2) to TRBJ2-2; the D is unclear. Trimming stripped 4 bases from V and 6 bases from J, with 12 bases between. In germline, CDR1 is LGHDT, CDR2 YNNKEL (reference sequence). The CDR3 length is 14 residues. CDR3: CASSLRITAGELFF. CDR3 nucleotides: TGTGCCAGCAGCCTTAGAATTACGGCCGGGGAGCTGTTTTTT.

This clone was recorded a few times. This chain joins TRBV7-9 and TRBJ1-6; TRBD1 matches at 8 bases. There are 13 residues in the CDR3. Per germline, CDR1 SEHNR and CDR2 FQNEAQ (reference sequence). J lost 10 bases, V lost 11 bases, and 10 bases had no gene match. The CDR3 coding sequence is TGTGCCGGAGGACAGGGTATCGCCTCACCCCTCCACTTT. This translates into CAGGQGIASPLHF.

This clone was detected once. This sequence joins TRBV27 and TRBJ1-4; TRBD1 might be the D (5 bases). V gave up 5 bases and J gave up 3 bases, with 16 bases separating them. The CDR3 has 16 residues. Germline V gives CDR1 MNHEY, CDR2 SMNVEV (reference sequence). This chain's CDR3 is CASSPRGTWANEKLFF. In DNA, the CDR3 is TGTGCCAGCAGTCCAAGGGGCACCTGGGCTAATGAAAAACTGTTTTTT.

V and J are TRBV2 and TRBJ1-5; 10 bases agree with TRBD1. With V trimmed by 9 bases and J by 5 bases, 4 bases remained unmatched. CDR3 length: 13 amino acids. Germline CDR1 and CDR2: SNHLY and FYNNEI. The CDR3 DNA reads TGTGCCAGTAGGACAGGGGGGGATCAGCCCCAGCATTTT. Translated, it gives CASRTGGDQPQHF.

This chain connects TRBV3-1 (or the pseudogene TRBV3-2) to TRBJ2-7; D remains unclear. CDR3 length: 15 amino acids. The ends were cut back, 0 bases at V and 0 bases at J, with 9 bases in the middle. CDR1 LGHDT and CDR2 YNNKEL come from the germline V gene (reference sequence). The CDR3 spells CASSQEPLASYEQYF. As DNA, the CDR3 is TGTGCCAGCAGCCAAGAACCACTCGCCTCCTACGAGCAGTACTTC.

The CDR3 sequence is CASSQERGSTDTQYF. CDR3 bases: TGTGCCAGCAGCCAAGAGCGGGGGTCCACAGATACGCAGTATTTT. The chain uses TRBV13 and TRBJ2-3, with 8 bases matching TRBD2. This CDR3 is 15 amino acids long. V trimming: 5 bases; J trimming: 2 bases; junction bases outside the gene matches: 6. From germline, CDR1 is PRHDT and CDR2 FYEKMQ (reference sequence).

The CDR3 region is CASSPRLAGNNEQFF. Written as DNA, the CDR3 is TGTGCCAGCAGTCCCCGACTAGCGGGAAACAATGAGCAGTTCTTC. The rearrangement joins TRBV2 to TRBJ2-1; 11 nucleotides align to TRBD2. After removal of 5 bases from V and 5 bases from J, the junction contained 5 bases not matched to a gene. Germline V gene sequence: CDR1 SNHLY, CDR2 FYNNEI. The CDR3 sequence is 15 residues long.

This clone was observed at least ten times. V usage is TRBV7-8 and J usage is TRBJ2-1; D remains ambiguous. The CDR3 length is 16 residues. V lost 5 bases to trimming and J lost 0 bases, with 14 bases between them. Germline V CDR1 and CDR2: SGHVS, FQNEAQ. DNA of the CDR3: TGTGCCAGCAGCCCCCACGAGATTCTCTCCTACAATGAGCAGTTCTTC. Amino acid sequence: CASSPHEILSYNEQFF.

The chain employs TRBV4-1 and TRBJ2-4, with D perhaps TRBD1 (5 bases). Germline-derived CDR1 and CDR2 are MGHRA and YSYEKL. This CDR3 is 15 amino acids long. V was pared by 0 bases and J by 6 bases, with 12 bases between. CDR3 loop: CASSQDPSQGNIQYF. The DNA for the CDR3 is TGCGCCAGCAGCCAAGATCCCAGCCAGGGAAACATTCAGTACTTC.

This rearrangement joins TRBV11-3 to TRBJ2-3; 7 nucleotides align to TRBD2. This CDR3 is built from 14 residues. The junction had 7 bases not matched to a gene; V was cut back by 5 bases and J by 5 bases. Per germline, CDR1 SGHNT and CDR2 YENEEA. The CDR3 sequence is CASSPGGSRDTQYF. In nucleotides, the CDR3 is TGTGCCAGCAGCCCGGGCGGGAGTCGAGATACGCAGTATTTT.

As for this clone: The identical CDR3 is also encoded by other nucleotide sequences in the sample. This rearrangement joins TRBV2 to TRBJ2-5; 9 bases align to TRBD1. From germline, CDR1 is SNHLY and CDR2 FYNNEI. With 6 bases clipped from V and 5 bases from J, the junction kept 1 base outside the gene matches. The CDR3 is 12 amino acids. The CDR3, as DNA: TGTGCCAGCAGGGACAGGGGTGAGACCCAGTACTTC. This sequence encodes CASRDRGETQYF.

This chain links TRBV5-4 with TRBJ2-3, with 7 positions matching TRBD1. The ends lost 2 bases at V and 3 bases at J; junction bases unmatched: 12. Germline CDR1 reads SGHNT; CDR2 reads YYREEE (reference sequence). CDR3 length equals 17 residues. CDR3 sequence reads: CASSLRQGNPKTDTQYF. The CDR3 DNA reads TGTGCCAGCAGCTTAAGACAGGGAAACCCCAAGACAGATACGCAGTATTTT.

This chain connects TRBV4-1 to TRBJ2-2; 9 bases align to TRBD2. Trimming took 3 bases from V and 0 from J; bases not matched to a gene: 8. This CDR3 spans 18 amino acids. Germline loops: CDR1 MGHRA, CDR2 YSYEKL. The CDR3 spells CASSHASRGGANTGELFF. CDR3 coding DNA: TGCGCCAGCAGCCACGCATCCCGCGGGGGGGCGAACACCGGGGAGCTGTTTTTT.

This clone was observed once. The sample contains more than one DNA sequence encoding this CDR3. V is TRBV4-1 and J is TRBJ2-1, with 9 nucleotides matching TRBD2. The V gene's germline CDR1 is MGHRA and CDR2 YSYEKL. Trimming took 1 base from V and 7 from J; bases not matched to a gene: 5. The CDR3 is 15 residues long. CDR3 nucleotide sequence: TGCGCCAGCAGCCAAGTTGCGGGGGGGCCAAATGAGCAGTTCTTC. It specifies CASSQVAGGPNEQFF.

This sequence joins TRBV29-1 and TRBJ1-4; 8 positions match TRBD1. V shed 6 bases, J shed 2 bases, and the junction held 8 bases outside the gene matches. This CDR3 region has 15 residues. Looked up from germline, CDR1 is SQVTM and CDR2 is ANQGSEA. DNA of the CDR3: TGCAGCGTAGAGCACAGGGGGGTTACTAATGAAAAACTGTTTTTT. Residues: CSVEHRGVTNEKLFF.

The chain employs TRBV4-1 and TRBJ1-1, with a possible D match to TRBD1 (5 bases). The germline gives CDR1 MGHRA, CDR2 YSYEKL. The CDR3 covers 15 residues. Trimming took 3 bases from V and 0 from J, leaving 11 bases between them. CDR3 nucleotide sequence: TGCGCCAGCAGCCACCCTCAGGGTCTGAACACTGAAGCTTTCTTT. It codes for CASSHPQGLNTEAFF.

The gene calls are TRBV4-1 and TRBJ2-3; 10 nucleotides match TRBD2. Germline values: CDR1 MGHRA, CDR2 YSYEKL. This CDR3 contains 17 residues. The V and J ends lost 3 bases and 5 bases, in that order; junction bases with no gene match: 11. CDR3 region: CASSHSGTSVVQDTQYF. The CDR3 DNA follows: TGCGCCAGCAGCCACTCCGGGACTAGCGTGGTTCAAGATACGCAGTATTTT.

This clone has only a few counts. The chain couples TRBV4-1 to TRBJ1-1; D not resolved. The CDR3 sequence is 13 residues long. V lost 6 bases and J lost 2, with 10 bases in between. Germline-derived CDR1 and CDR2 are MGHRA and YSYEKL. The CDR3 DNA follows: TGCGCCAGCAGTGAGGGTAGAAACACTGAAGCTTTCTTT. The encoded protein is CASSEGRNTEAFF.

The J gene is TRBJ2-2, the V gene TRBV9, with D hard to call. CDR3 size: 13 residues. The V end was cut by 0 bases, the J end by 5 bases, with 5 bases between. Germline CDR1 is SGDLS and CDR2 is YYNGEE. In nucleotides, the CDR3 is TGTGCCAGCAGCGTAGACGGGACCGGGGAGCTGTTTTTT. Translated: CASSVDGTGELFF.

V usage is TRBV5-1 and J usage is TRBJ2-6; TRBD1 matches 9 bases. With 3 bases clipped from V and 0 bases from J, the junction kept 4 bases outside the gene matches. Germline V gives CDR1 SGHRS, CDR2 YFSETQ. The CDR3 covers 17 residues. The CDR3 loop is CASSSGTGSSGANVLTF. Here the CDR3 DNA reads TGCGCCAGCAGCTCCGGGACAGGGAGCTCTGGGGCCAACGTCCTGACTTTC. Filled out from reference TRBV5-1 and TRBJ2-6, the complete variable domain reads KAGVTQTPRYLIKTRGQQVTLSCSPISGHRSVSWYQQTPGQGLQFLFEYFSETQRNKGNFPGRFSGRQFSNSRSEMNVSTLELGDSALYLCASSSGTGSSGANVLTFGAGSRLTVL.

V usage is TRBV7-3 and J usage is TRBJ2-3; D is perhaps TRBD1 (5 bases). This CDR3 region has 14 residues. The V end lost 2 bases, the J end lost 2 bases, and 8 bases lay between the germline ends. Germline CDR1 is SGHTA and CDR2 is FQGTGA. CDR3 nucleotides: TGTGCCAGCAGCTTATTAGGGGTCACAGATACGCAGTATTTT. Residues: CASSLLGVTDTQYF.

V gene TRBV20-1 combines with J gene TRBJ2-2, with D tentatively TRBD1 (6 bases). The CDR3 covers 11 residues. The ends were cut back, 5 bases at V and 8 bases at J, with 9 bases in the middle. Germline CDR1 and CDR2: DFQATT and SNEGSKA (reference sequence). The DNA for the CDR3 is TGCAGTGCTCCCAGGGGAGGGGAGCTGTTTTTT. This sequence encodes CSAPRGGELFF.

This clone was detected a few times. The chain combines TRBV6-1 with TRBJ1-1; D uncertain. V lost 9 bases, J lost 1 base, and 12 bases lay in between. There are 13 residues in the CDR3. The germline CDR1 and CDR2 sequences are MNHNS and SASEGT. The CDR3 DNA reads TGTGCCAGTAATGAAGTGGCGAACACTGAAGCTTTCTTT. It is translated as CASNEVANTEAFF.

This clone was seen a single time. This sequence joins TRBV27 and TRBJ1-6; 9 bases map to TRBD1. The J segment lost 0 bases and the V segment lost 3 bases, leaving 12 bases of the junction unmatched. Looked up from germline, CDR1 is MNHEY and CDR2 is SMNVEV (reference sequence). This CDR3 is built from 20 residues. CDR3 nucleotides: TGTGCCAGCAGTTTTAAGTCGGGACAGGGAAAGAGCTCCTATAATTCACCCCTCCACTTT. It specifies CASSFKSGQGKSSYNSPLHF.

The chain is built from TRBV7-8 and TRBJ2-3, with 9 positions matching TRBD2. The germline CDR1 and CDR2 sequences are SGHVS and FQNEAQ. The CDR3 has 15 residues. The V segment lost 5 bases and the J segment 0 bases; nucleotides outside the gene matches: 3. The CDR3 loop is CASSQTSGSTDTQYF. In nucleotides, the CDR3 is TGTGCCAGCAGCCAAACTAGCGGGAGCACAGATACGCAGTATTTT. Supplemented by reference TRBV7-8 and TRBJ2-3, the full variable domain reads GAGVSQSPRYKVAKRGQDVALRCDPISGHVSLFWYQQALGQGPEFLTYFQNEAQLDKSGLPSDRFFAERPEGSVSTLKIQRTQQEDSAVYLCASSQTSGSTDTQYFGPGTRLTVL.

This chain links TRBV7-8 with TRBJ2-6; a possible D gene is TRBD1 (5 bases). Germline V gene sequence: CDR1 SGHVS, CDR2 FQNEAQ. The CDR3 sequence is 15 residues long. Trimming took off 3 bases at V and 0 bases at J, with 6 bases between the two ends. The CDR3: CASSFRDSGANVLTF. The CDR3 DNA follows: TGTGCCAGCAGCTTCAGGGACTCTGGGGCCAACGTCCTGACTTTC.

For the CDR3, the DNA is TGTGCCAGCAGCCCAGGACTAGCGGGAGTAGGCCTTGGCACAGATACGCAGTATTTT. Translating gives CASSPGLAGVGLGTDTQYF. The genes are TRBV11-3 and TRBJ2-3; TRBD2 matches at 13 bases. Trimming at V came to 5 bases and at J to 1 base, leaving 12 bases not matched to a gene. This CDR3 comprises 19 residues. The germline V gene encodes CDR1 SGHNT and CDR2 YENEEA.